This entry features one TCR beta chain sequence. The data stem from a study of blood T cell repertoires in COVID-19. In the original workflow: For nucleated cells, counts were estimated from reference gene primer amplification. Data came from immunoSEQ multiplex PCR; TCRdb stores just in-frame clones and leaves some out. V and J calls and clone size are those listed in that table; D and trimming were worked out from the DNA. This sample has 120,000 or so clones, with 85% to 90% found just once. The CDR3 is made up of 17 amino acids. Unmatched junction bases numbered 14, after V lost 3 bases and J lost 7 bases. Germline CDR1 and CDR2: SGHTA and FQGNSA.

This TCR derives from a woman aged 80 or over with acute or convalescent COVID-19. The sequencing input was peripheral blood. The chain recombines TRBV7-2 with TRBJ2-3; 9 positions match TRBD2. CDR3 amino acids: CASSFLGSGGDTYTQYF. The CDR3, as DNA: TGTGCCAGCAGCTTCTTGGGTAGCGGGGGTGACACTTATACGCAGTATTTT. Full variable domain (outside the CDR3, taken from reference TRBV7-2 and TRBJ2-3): GAGVSQSPSNKVTEKGKDVELRCDPISGHTALYWYRQSLGQGLEFLIYFQGNSAPDKSGLPSDRFSAERTGGSVSTLTIQRTQQEDSAVYLCASSFLGSGGDTYTQYFGPGTRLTVL.